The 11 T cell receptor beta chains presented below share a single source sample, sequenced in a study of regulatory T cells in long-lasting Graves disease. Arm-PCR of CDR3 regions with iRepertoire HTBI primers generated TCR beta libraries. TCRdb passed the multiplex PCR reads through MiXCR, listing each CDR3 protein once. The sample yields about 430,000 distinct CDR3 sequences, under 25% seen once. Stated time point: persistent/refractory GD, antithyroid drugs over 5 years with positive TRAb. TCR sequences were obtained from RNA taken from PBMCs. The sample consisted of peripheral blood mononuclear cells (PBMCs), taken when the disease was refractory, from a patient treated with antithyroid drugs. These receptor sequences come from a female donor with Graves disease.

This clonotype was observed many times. The CDR3 DNA reads as TGTGCCAGCAGCTCTGGGACAGAGCCCGGGATCGACGAGCAGTACTTC. Amino acid sequence: CASSSGTEPGIDEQYF. The rearrangement uses TRBV13 and TRBJ2-7, with 7 bases matching TRBD1. This CDR3 spans 16 amino acids. V lost 4 bases and J lost 5; bases outside the gene matches: 14. Germline V gives CDR1 PRHDT, CDR2 FYEKMQ (reference sequence).

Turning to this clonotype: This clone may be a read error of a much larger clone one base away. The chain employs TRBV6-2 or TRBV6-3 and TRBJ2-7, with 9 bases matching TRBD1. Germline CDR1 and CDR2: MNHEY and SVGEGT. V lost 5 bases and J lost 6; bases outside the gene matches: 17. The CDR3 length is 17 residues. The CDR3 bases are TGTGCCAGCAGTGAAAGCCCCACAGGGGGCCTCCTTGGCGAGCAGTACTTC. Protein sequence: CASSESPTGGLLGEQYF.

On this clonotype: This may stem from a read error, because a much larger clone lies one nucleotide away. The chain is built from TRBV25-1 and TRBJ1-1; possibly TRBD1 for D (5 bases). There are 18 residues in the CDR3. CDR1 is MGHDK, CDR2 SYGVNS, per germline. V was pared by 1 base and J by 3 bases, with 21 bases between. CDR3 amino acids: CASSEFRAGSGVDTEAFF. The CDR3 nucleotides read TGTGCCAGCAGTGAATTCCGTGCAGGGAGCGGGGTGGACACTGAAGCTTTCTTT.

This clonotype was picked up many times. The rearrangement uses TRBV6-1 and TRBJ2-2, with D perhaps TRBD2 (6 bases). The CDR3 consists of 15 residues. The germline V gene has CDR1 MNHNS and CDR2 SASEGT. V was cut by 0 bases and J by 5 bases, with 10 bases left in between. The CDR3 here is CASSEAAGRTGELFF. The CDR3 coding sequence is TGTGCCAGCAGTGAAGCCGCGGGACGGACCGGGGAGCTGTTTTTT.

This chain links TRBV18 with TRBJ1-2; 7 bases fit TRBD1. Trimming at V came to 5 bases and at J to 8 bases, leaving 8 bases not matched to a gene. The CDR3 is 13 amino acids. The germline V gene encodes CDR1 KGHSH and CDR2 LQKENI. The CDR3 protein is CASSARTGGGYTF. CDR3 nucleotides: TGTGCCAGCTCAGCGAGGACAGGTGGCGGCTACACCTTC.

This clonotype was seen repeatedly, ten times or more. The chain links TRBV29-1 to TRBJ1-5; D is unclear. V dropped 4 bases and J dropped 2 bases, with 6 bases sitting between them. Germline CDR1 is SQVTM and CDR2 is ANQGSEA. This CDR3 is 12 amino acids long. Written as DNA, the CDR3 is TGCAGCGTTGGAGGTGGCAATCAGCCCCAGCATTTT. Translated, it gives CSVGGGNQPQHF.

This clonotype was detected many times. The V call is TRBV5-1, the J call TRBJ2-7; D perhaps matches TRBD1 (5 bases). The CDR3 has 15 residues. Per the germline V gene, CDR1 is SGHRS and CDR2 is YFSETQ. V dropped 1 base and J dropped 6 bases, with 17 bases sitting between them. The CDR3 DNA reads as TGCGCCAGCAGCTTGAAGGGGCAGGATGTCGGCGAGCAGTACTTC. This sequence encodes CASSLKGQDVGEQYF.

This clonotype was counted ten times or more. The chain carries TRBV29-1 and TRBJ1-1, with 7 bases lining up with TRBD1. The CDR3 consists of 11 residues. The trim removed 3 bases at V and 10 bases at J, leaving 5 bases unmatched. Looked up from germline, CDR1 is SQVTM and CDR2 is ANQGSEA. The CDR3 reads CSVEGGGPAFF. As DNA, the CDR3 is TGCAGCGTTGAGGGAGGGGGCCCAGCTTTCTTT.

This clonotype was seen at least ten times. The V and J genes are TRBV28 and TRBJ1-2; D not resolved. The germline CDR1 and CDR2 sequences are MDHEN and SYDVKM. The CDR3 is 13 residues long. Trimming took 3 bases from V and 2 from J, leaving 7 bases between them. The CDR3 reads CASSLGDNYGYTF. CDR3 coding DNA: TGTGCCAGCAGTTTGGGAGACAACTATGGCTACACCTTC.

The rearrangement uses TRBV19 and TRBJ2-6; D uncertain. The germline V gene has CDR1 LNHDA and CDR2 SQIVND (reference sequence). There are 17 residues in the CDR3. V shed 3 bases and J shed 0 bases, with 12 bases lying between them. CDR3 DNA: TGTGCCAGTAGTATGAAAATGGGGAACTCTGGGGCCAACGTCCTGACTTTC. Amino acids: CASSMKMGNSGANVLTF.

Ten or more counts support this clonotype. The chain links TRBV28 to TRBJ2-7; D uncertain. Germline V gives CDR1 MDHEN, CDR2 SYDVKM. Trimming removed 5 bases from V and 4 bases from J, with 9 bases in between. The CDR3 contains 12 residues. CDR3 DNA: TGTGCCAGCAGTCCCTATGAGTACGAGCAGTACTTC. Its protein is CASSPYEYEQYF.